The rows below give T cell receptor beta chains drawn from one sample of a study of blood T cell repertoires in COVID-19. Profiling relied on immunoSEQ multiplex PCR, and the TCRdb table lists in-frame clones only, not all of them. Of about 400,000 clones listed, about 89% are singletons. Source material: peripheral blood. Source of these receptors: a woman in her 30s with acute or convalescent COVID-19. The CDR3 runs from the conserved cysteine through the conserved F or W. A D gene is named only where the DNA matches it firmly. A clone size is listed for some rows: how often the clone was seen (once, few, many), or a class if it is expanded.

>TRBV7-9|TRBJ2-7|TRBD1|few
CASSRPRTGSDEQYF
TGTGCCAGCAGTCGTCCTAGGACAGGATCGGACGAGCAGTACTTC
>TRBV24-1|TRBJ2-5|-|few
CATSDPQGYGQETQYF
TGTGCCACCAGTGATCCTCAGGGGTATGGCCAAGAGACCCAGTACTTC
>TRBV5-6|TRBJ2-7|TRBD1|-
CASSWGTGYEQYF
TGTGCCAGCAGCTGGGGGACAGGCTACGAGCAGTACTTC
>TRBV3-1/TRBV3-2|TRBJ2-3|-|-
CASSQGGGAPHTQYF
TGTGCCAGCAGCCAAGGAGGGGGGGCTCCCCATACGCAGTATTTT
>TRBV30|TRBJ1-1|TRBD1|-
CAWSIRDRGGAEAFF
TGTGCCTGGAGTATAAGGGACAGGGGGGGTGCTGAAGCTTTCTTT
>TRBV12-3/TRBV12-4|TRBJ2-5|TRBD2|-
CASKGGSQETQYF
TGTGCCAGCAAGGGAGGGTCCCAAGAGACCCAGTACTTC
>TRBV5-1|TRBJ1-4|TRBD1|-
CASSRGQVNNEKLFF
TGCGCCAGCAGCCGAGGACAGGTTAATAATGAAAAACTGTTTTTT
>TRBV29-1|TRBJ1-5|TRBD1|-
CSVRQGNQPQHF
TGCAGCGTGAGACAGGGTAATCAGCCCCAGCATTTT
>TRBV2|TRBJ1-6|-|-
CASNPGLRNSPLHF
TGTGCCAGCAATCCGGGACTTAGGAATTCACCCCTCCACTTT
>TRBV5-8|TRBJ1-1|-|-
CASSPPSGRMNTEAFF
TGTGCCAGCAGCCCGCCATCCGGGAGAATGAACACTGAAGCTTTCTTT
>TRBV27|TRBJ1-2|-|-
CASSPPGHRIGGYTF
TGTGCCAGCAGTCCCCCTGGACACCGGATTGGGGGCTACACCTTC
>TRBV5-1|TRBJ2-1|TRBD2|-
CASSLTGTRNNEQFF
TGCGCCAGCAGCCTCACCGGGACTAGAAACAATGAGCAGTTCTTC
>TRBV27|TRBJ2-7|-|-
CASSLTYYEQYF
TGTGCCAGCAGTTTAACCTACTACGAGCAGTACTTC
>TRBV30|TRBJ1-2|TRBD1|-
CAWSPRTGVGYGYTF
TGTGCCTGGAGTCCCCGGACAGGGGTTGGCTATGGCTACACCTTC
>TRBV7-3|TRBJ1-1|TRBD1|once
CASSRDRGGTEAFF
TGTGCCAGCAGCCGGGACAGGGGTGGGACTGAAGCTTTCTTT
>TRBV7-9|TRBJ2-4|TRBD1|-
CASTGGGRDRGRWPAKNIQYF
TGTGCCAGCACGGGTGGAGGTCGGGACAGGGGGCGCTGGCCCGCCAAAAACATTCAGTACTTC
>TRBV28|TRBJ1-5|-|once
CASSSQGQPQHF
TGTGCCAGCAGTTCTCAGGGTCAGCCCCAGCATTTT
>TRBV28|TRBJ2-7|TRBD1|-
CASSTPGQAYEQYF
TGTGCCAGCAGTACCCCCGGACAGGCCTACGAGCAGTACTTC
>TRBV6-6|TRBJ1-4|-|-
CASSWTNSNEKLFF
TGTGCCAGCAGTTGGACAAATTCTAATGAAAAACTGTTTTTT
>TRBV5-1|TRBJ2-7|-|-
CASSLALSGTYEQYF
TGCGCCAGCAGCTTGGCACTCTCCGGGACCTACGAGCAGTACTTC
>TRBV15|TRBJ2-3|TRBD1|-
CATSSGTGAADTQYF
TGTGCCACCAGCAGCGGGACAGGGGCGGCAGATACGCAGTATTTT
>TRBV3-1/TRBV3-2|TRBJ2-2|-|once
CASSQDLSGELFF
TGTGCCAGCAGCCAAGATCTGAGCGGGGAGCTGTTTTTT
>TRBV4-1|TRBJ2-7|TRBD1|-
CASSRFTGGGHEQYF
TGCGCCAGCAGTCGTTTCACAGGGGGCGGACACGAGCAGTACTTC
>TRBV11-1|TRBJ1-2|TRBD1|-
CASSLNRGQANYGYTF
TGTGCCAGCAGCTTGAACAGGGGGCAGGCCAACTATGGCTACACCTTC
>TRBV10-2|TRBJ1-6|TRBD1|-
CASSESGTGNNSPLHF
TGCGCCAGCAGTGAGTCGGGGACAGGGAATAATTCACCCCTCCACTTT
>TRBV5-1|TRBJ2-7|-|-
CASSFGSSNYEQYF
TGCGCCAGCAGCTTCGGTAGCTCCAACTACGAGCAGTACTTC
>TRBV3-1/TRBV3-2|TRBJ1-1|TRBD1|-
CASSRQGGNTEAFF
TGTGCCAGCAGCCGACAGGGGGGGAACACTGAAGCTTTCTTT
>TRBV7-9|TRBJ2-3|TRBD2|few
CASSFSSGGDTQYF
TGTGCCAGCAGCTTTTCCAGCGGGGGAGATACGCAGTATTTT
>TRBV6-5|TRBJ1-6|TRBD1|few
CASTRRDSSPLHF
TGTGCCAGCACCCGGCGGGACAGTTCACCCCTCCACTTT
>TRBV5-8|TRBJ1-5|-|-
CASSLAIPRQSLFQPQHF
TGTGCCAGCAGCTTGGCCATACCCAGACAGTCGCTCTTCCAGCCCCAGCATTTT
>TRBV28|TRBJ1-1|-|-
CASSTNKLEAFF
TGTGCCAGCAGTACTAACAAGCTTGAAGCTTTCTTT
>TRBV11-2|TRBJ1-6|-|-
CASSLYVSGSSYNSPLHF
TGTGCCAGCAGCTTATATGTTAGCGGGAGCTCCTATAATTCACCCCTCCACTTT
>TRBV7-9|TRBJ2-5|-|-
CASSPRGSGETQYF
TGTGCCAGCAGCCCCAGGGGATCAGGAGAGACCCAGTACTTC
>TRBV5-1|TRBJ1-5|-|-
CASSLYGQTNQPQHF
TGCGCCAGCAGCCTATACGGACAGACGAATCAGCCCCAGCATTTT
>TRBV19|TRBJ1-5|-|-
CASRLFGGSSQPQHF
TGTGCCAGTAGGCTTTTTGGGGGCTCGAGTCAGCCCCAGCATTTT
>TRBV5-4|TRBJ2-6|-|-
CASSSRGGANVLTF
TGTGCCAGCAGCTCCCGAGGTGGGGCCAACGTCCTGACTTTC
>TRBV9|TRBJ2-7|TRBD1|-
CASSVVPPLSRGMNYEQYF
TGTGCCAGCAGCGTAGTCCCCCCCTTGTCCAGGGGGATGAACTACGAGCAGTACTTC
>TRBV2|TRBJ2-5|-|-
CASSNTGTETQYF
TGTGCCAGCAGCAACACAGGGACCGAGACCCAGTACTTC
>TRBV4-1|TRBJ1-1|TRBD1|-
CASGTGSYGTEAFF
TGCGCCAGCGGGACAGGGAGTTACGGCACTGAAGCTTTCTTT
>TRBV5-1|TRBJ1-4|-|-
CASSQDIGGEKLFF
TGCGCCAGCAGCCAAGATATCGGGGGGGAAAAACTGTTTTTT
>TRBV6-5|TRBJ1-2|-|once
CASKSGFGNYGYTF
TGTGCCAGCAAATCAGGCTTCGGCAACTATGGCTACACCTTC
>TRBV6-5|TRBJ1-5|TRBD1|-
CASSYLRTGGPLDF
TGTGCCAGCAGTTACCTTCGGACAGGGGGACCCCTGGATTTT
>TRBV12-3/TRBV12-4|TRBJ1-1|-|-
CASSLWGTEAFF
TGTGCCAGCAGTTTATGGGGGACAGAAGCTTTCTTT
>TRBV10-2|TRBJ1-5|TRBD1|-
CASSEGWDRPPEGNQPQHF
TGCGCCAGCAGTGAGGGGTGGGACAGGCCCCCCGAGGGCAATCAGCCCCAGCATTTT
>TRBV28|TRBJ2-7|TRBD1|-
CASSPRDRVSYEQYF
TGTGCCAGCAGCCCCCGGGACAGGGTATCCTACGAGCAGTACTTC
>TRBV3-1/TRBV3-2|TRBJ2-1|TRBD2|-
CASSQGGGYNEQFF
TGTGCCAGCAGCCAAGGGGGGGGCTACAATGAGCAGTTCTTC
>TRBV6-5|TRBJ1-2|TRBD1|-
CASSRQGLKGYTF
TGTGCCAGCAGCCGACAGGGTTTGAAGGGCTACACCTTC
>TRBV27|TRBJ1-2|-|-
CASSLVGDYGYTF
TGTGCCAGCAGTTTGGTCGGGGACTATGGCTACACCTTC
>TRBV10-3|TRBJ1-2|-|-
CATRTGVRALF
TGTGCCACTCGGACGGGAGTCAGGGCTCTCTTC
>TRBV7-8|TRBJ2-2|-|-
CASSLDRSGELFF
TGTGCCAGCAGCTTAGACAGGTCCGGGGAGCTGTTTTTT
>TRBV6-1|TRBJ2-5|-|-
CASSEGGARETQYF
TGTGCCAGCAGTGAAGGTGGGGCAAGGGAGACCCAGTACTTC
>TRBV6-5|TRBJ2-3|TRBD2|once
CASMGGVDTQYF
TGTGCCAGCATGGGGGGGGTAGATACGCAGTATTTT
>TRBV7-9|TRBJ2-4|TRBD2|-
CASSLGTSGGVAKNIQYF
TGTGCCAGCAGCTTAGGTACTAGCGGGGGAGTGGCCAAAAACATTCAGTACTTC
>TRBV28|TRBJ2-4|TRBD2|-
CASRRYTGTREGIQYF
TGTGCCAGCAGGCGCTATACCGGGACTAGGGAGGGCATTCAGTACTTC
>TRBV7-9|TRBJ2-7|TRBD1|few
CASSGWTGGYEQYF
TGTGCCAGCAGCGGGTGGACAGGTGGCTACGAGCAGTACTTC
>TRBV5-1|TRBJ2-7|TRBD1|-
CASSLGPQQGSYEQYF
TGCGCCAGCAGCTTGGGACCTCAACAGGGGTCCTACGAGCAGTACTTC
>TRBV6-6|TRBJ2-5|-|-
CASSYSQQAPATQYF
TGTGCCAGCAGTTACTCGCAACAGGCCCCAGCGACCCAGTACTTC